The sequence of this T cell receptor beta chain was determined in a study of shared clonotypes between healthy human individuals. Looking at the study overall: CD8 memory received one plate per donor, CD8 naive two, CD4 memory three and CD4 naive three.

The length of the CDR3 is 15 residues. Per the germline V gene, CDR1 is MDHEN and CDR2 is SYDVKM. The V gene end was trimmed by 5 bases and the J gene end by 4 bases; junction bases not matched to a gene: 10. Across several immunoSEQ plates, the genomic DNA of each subset was split evenly. Some clones are missing from TCRdb's copy, which holds only in-frame ones; the method was immunoSEQ multiplex PCR. The sample includes 2 million to 2.5 million clones, around 90% seen only once; the top ten take more than 0.35%. Each donor was a Caucasian adult residing in Nashville, Tennessee. Negatively enriched CD4+ T cells were divided by CD45RA into naive and memory.

Sequenced: naive CD4+ T cells from PBMCs. Sample subset: CD45RA+ positively selected. The chain combines TRBV28 with TRBJ1-1; 7 bases align to TRBD1. The source of this sequence is a man between 18 and 29 years old in good health. Some clones in this sample may be carry-over from other donors' samples. CDR3 sequence: CASSHLKGALTEAFF. Written as DNA, the CDR3 is TGTGCCAGCAGTCACCTCAAGGGGGCTCTCACTGAAGCTTTCTTT.